This T cell receptor beta chain was recovered during a study of Tregs in tolerant kidney transplant recipients. Trimming at V came to 4 bases and at J to 5 bases, leaving 9 bases not matched to a gene. Germline assignment: CDR1 LNHDA and CDR2 SQIVND (reference sequence). The CDR3 is 15 residues long. Libraries were prepared by immunoSEQ multiplex PCR; TCRdb keeps only in-frame clonotypes and omits some of them. Of about 120,000 clones listed, around 91% are singletons. The material sequenced was CD4+ T cells from blood. This receptor was taken from a human donor in good health. V and J are TRBV19 and TRBJ1-2; 8 bases fit TRBD1. This CDR3 is CASSTQDRVKYGYTF. CDR3 DNA: TGTGCCAGTAGTACCCAGGACAGGGTGAAATATGGCTACACCTTC.